What follows are 28 T cell receptor beta chains derived from one specimen sequenced in a study of blood T cell repertoires in COVID-19. Generated by immunoSEQ multiplex PCR, the TCRdb table keeps only in-frame clones and is missing some. The table shows about 190,000 clones, with roughly 89% occurring only once. The sequencing input was peripheral blood. The receptors stem from a man in his forties with acute or convalescent COVID-19.

This chain connects TRBV11-2 to TRBJ2-2; D not resolved. Germline V gene lookup returns CDR1 SGHAT and CDR2 FQNNGV. V was shortened by 5 bases and J by 5 bases, with 15 bases between the two germline ends. The CDR3 has 15 residues. The CDR3 DNA follows: TGTGCCAGCAGCGGTGGCCTAGTTCATACCGGGGAGCTGTTTTTT. It yields the protein CASSGGLVHTGELFF.

The chain is built from TRBV3-1 (or the pseudogene TRBV3-2) and TRBJ2-5; D is uncertain. Germline V gene lookup returns CDR1 LGHDT and CDR2 YNNKEL (reference sequence). CDR3 length: 11 amino acids. The V and J ends lost 6 bases and 5 bases respectively, with 7 bases between them. The CDR3 is CASSISETQYF. The CDR3 region has the DNA TGTGCCAGCAGTATATCTGAGACCCAGTACTTC.

This clone was counted between two and nine times. The chain has TRBV2 and TRBJ1-6; D call uncertain. V was clipped by 0 bases and J by 7 bases, with 10 bases between them. CDR1 is SNHLY and CDR2 is FYNNEI in the germline V gene. The CDR3 spans 15 residues. The CDR3 protein is CASSEARAINSPLHF. The CDR3 nucleotides are TGTGCCAGCAGTGAAGCGCGGGCCATCAATTCACCCCTCCACTTT.

The chain uses TRBV30 and TRBJ2-3; weak D call: TRBD1 (6 bases). Trimming took 4 bases from V and 4 from J, leaving 15 bases between them. CDR1 and CDR2 (germline): GTSNPN, SVGIG (reference sequence). CDR3 size: 14 residues. The CDR3 DNA follows: TGTGCCTGGAACCTCAGGGGCTTCTCAGATACGCAGTATTTT. Its protein product is CAWNLRGFSDTQYF. Complete variable domain (other parts from reference TRBV30 and TRBJ2-3): SQTIHQWPATLVQPVGSPLSLECTVEGTSNPNLYWYRQAAGRGLQLLFYSVGIGQISSEVPQNLSASRPQDRQFILSSKKLLLSDSGFYLCAWNLRGFSDTQYFGPGTRLTVL.

V and J are TRBV6-5 and TRBJ2-7, with a weak D call TRBD1 (6 bases). With 4 bases removed from V and 6 bases from J, the gap between germline ends came to 13 bases. The CDR3 is 13 residues long. Germline CDR1 and CDR2: MNHEY and SVGAGI. For the CDR3, the DNA is TGTGCCAGCAGTTGGGCAGGGGCTACCGAGCAGTACTTC. Amino acid sequence: CASSWAGATEQYF.

This chain connects TRBV5-3 to TRBJ1-6; 7 bases align to TRBD1. TRBV5-3 is annotated as an ORF whose role is uncertain. V dropped 3 bases and J dropped 10; count of bases not matched to a gene: 10. The CDR3 sequence is 15 residues long. CDR3 bases: TGTGCCAGAAGCTCCTACAGGGGAAAAAAATCACCCCTCCACTTT. Encoded protein: CARSSYRGKKSPLHF.

The V call is TRBV7-6, the J call TRBJ2-1; possible D gene TRBD2, 6 bases. The CDR3 covers 15 residues. The V gene's germline CDR1 is SGHVS and CDR2 FNYEAQ. V lost 5 bases, J lost 1 base, and 12 bases lay in between. The CDR3 bases are TGTGCCAGCAGCCCCAGACTAGGATCCTACAATGAGCAGTTCTTC. Translating gives CASSPRLGSYNEQFF.

The chain carries TRBV11-3 and TRBJ2-7; the D gene is possibly TRBD2 (5 bases). CDR1 is SGHNT, CDR2 YENEEA, per germline. This CDR3 spans 14 amino acids. Trimming left V 0 bases short and J 7 bases short, with 13 bases between. CDR3 bases: TGTGCCAGCAGCTTAGATTCTGCCAGGAGGGAGCAGTACTTC. Its translation: CASSLDSARREQYF. Together with reference TRBV11-3 and TRBJ2-7, the CDR3 gives the full variable domain: EAGVVQSPRYKIIEKKQPVAFWCNPISGHNTLYWYLQNLGQGPELLIRYENEEAVDDSQLPKDRFSAERLKGVDSTLKIQPAELGDSAVYLCASSLDSARREQYFGPGTRLTVT.

This chain connects TRBV5-1 to TRBJ2-3, with a weak D call TRBD1 (5 bases). The germline V and J ends were trimmed by 4 bases and 2 bases, with 14 bases remaining between them. Germline-derived CDR1 and CDR2 are SGHRS and YFSETQ. This CDR3 region has 15 residues. CDR3 in amino acids: CASSPGDSSTDTQYF. CDR3 sequence (DNA): TGCGCCAGCAGCCCGGGCGACAGTTCCACAGATACGCAGTATTTT.

The chain has TRBV5-8 and TRBJ2-3, with 12 bases that match TRBD1. Germline V CDR1 and CDR2: SGHTS, YDEGEE. The CDR3 contains 16 residues. V shed 4 bases and J 1 base; nucleotides not matched to a gene: 4. The CDR3 is CASSKGQGARTDTQYF. CDR3 nucleotide sequence: TGTGCCAGCAGCAAGGGACAGGGGGCACGCACAGATACGCAGTATTTT.

The V and J genes are TRBV12-3 or TRBV12-4 and TRBJ1-2, with D unclear. This CDR3 contains 12 residues. Trimming cost V 3 bases and J 8 bases, with 10 bases left between them. The CDR3 bases are TGTGCCAGCAGTTTGGAGGGAAGGGGCTACACCTTC. Protein sequence: CASSLEGRGYTF.

The genes are TRBV28 and TRBJ1-2, with TRBD1 identical over 9 bases. In germline, CDR1 is MDHEN, CDR2 SYDVKM. J was trimmed by 2 bases and V by 2 bases; bases with no gene match: 12. This CDR3 is built from 18 residues. CDR3 sequence: CASSLSPGQGLTNYGYTF. DNA of the CDR3: TGTGCCAGCAGTTTAAGTCCGGGACAGGGATTAACGAACTATGGCTACACCTTC.

The rearrangement uses TRBV28 and TRBJ1-4, with 11 bases that match TRBD1. Germline lookup yields CDR1 MDHEN and CDR2 SYDVKM. The CDR3 sequence is 15 residues long. V lost 4 bases, J lost 7 bases, and 5 bases stayed unmatched. CDR3 loop: CASSSSGTGGEKLFF. As DNA, the CDR3 is TGTGCCAGCAGTTCCTCCGGGACAGGGGGTGAAAAACTGTTTTTT.

The J gene is TRBJ1-2, the V gene TRBV19; weak D call: TRBD1 (6 bases). Germline V CDR1 and CDR2: LNHDA, SQIVND (reference sequence). The CDR3 spans 13 residues. Trimming stripped 5 bases from V and 8 bases from J, with 15 bases between. This CDR3 is CASSSSGAEGYTF. As DNA, the CDR3 is TGTGCCAGTAGTTCCTCAGGGGCAGAGGGCTACACCTTC.

The rearrangement uses TRBV4-3 and TRBJ1-4; no firm D call. The length of the CDR3 is 15 residues. V was cut by 0 bases and J by 8 bases, with 13 bases left in between. The germline V gene encodes CDR1 LGHNA and CDR2 YSLEER. Here the CDR3 DNA reads TGCGCCAGCAGCCAAGACCCGTATACGAGGGAAAAACTGTTTTTT. Its translation is CASSQDPYTREKLFF.

The chain links TRBV28 to TRBJ2-7; perhaps TRBD1 as D (5 bases). V gave up 3 bases and J gave up 2 bases, with 11 bases separating them. The CDR3 length is 14 residues. In germline, CDR1 is MDHEN, CDR2 SYDVKM. The CDR3 nucleotides are TGTGCCAGCAGTTTGTTAGGGGTTACCTACGAGCAGTACTTC. Its protein product is CASSLLGVTYEQYF.

V and J are TRBV15 and TRBJ1-6; the match to TRBD1 covers 8 bases. Germline V lookup: CDR1 LNHNV, CDR2 YYDKDF (reference sequence). The CDR3 contains 15 residues. V trimming: 3 bases; J trimming: 10 bases; junction bases outside the gene matches: 8. CDR3 amino acids: CATSREGQGRSPLHF. The CDR3 DNA reads as TGTGCCACCAGCAGGGAAGGACAGGGAAGATCACCCCTCCACTTT.

This chain uses TRBV9 with TRBJ1-3; D gene unclear. CDR1 and CDR2 from the germline V gene are SGDLS and YYNGEE. The CDR3 runs to 17 residues. Trimming stripped 4 bases from V and 6 bases from J, with 23 bases between. The CDR3 DNA reads as TGTGCCAGCAGCCCCCTCCCATTGAACCCTCTGGCAAACACCATATATTTT. Amino acid sequence: CASSPLPLNPLANTIYF.

This clone was seen only once. The gene calls are TRBV6-1 and TRBJ1-3; D may be TRBD1 (5 bases). The CDR3 is 16 amino acids. Germline V lookup: CDR1 MNHNS, CDR2 SASEGT. The V end was cut by 2 bases, the J end by 3 bases, with 14 bases between. As DNA, the CDR3 is TGTGCCAGCAGTGAACTTAATGGGGGGTATGGAAACACCATATATTTT. Translation: CASSELNGGYGNTIYF.

This clone was seen a single time. The chain combines TRBV27 with TRBJ1-2; 7 bases line up with TRBD1. CDR3 length: 15 residues. With 0 bases clipped from V and 2 bases from J, the junction kept 3 bases outside the gene matches. The V gene's germline CDR1 is MNHEY and CDR2 SMNVEV (reference sequence). CDR3 in DNA: TGTGCCAGCAGTTTATCGGTAGGGGGCAACTATGGCTACACCTTC. The encoded protein is CASSLSVGGNYGYTF.

This rearrangement joins TRBV5-1 to TRBJ2-7, with 7 nucleotides matching TRBD2. The J segment lost 4 bases and the V segment lost 1 base, leaving 8 bases of the junction unmatched. Germline V gene sequence: CDR1 SGHRS, CDR2 YFSETQ. The CDR3 has 15 residues. This CDR3 reads CASSLWEGVIYEQYF. The CDR3 nucleotides are TGCGCCAGCAGCTTGTGGGAGGGAGTCATATACGAGCAGTACTTC.

V and J are TRBV13 and TRBJ2-7; D is unclear. V gave up 4 bases and J gave up 0 bases, with 7 bases separating them. Germline V CDR1 and CDR2: PRHDT, FYEKMQ (reference sequence). This CDR3 is built from 13 residues. The CDR3 region is CASSSTNSYEQYF. The CDR3 bases are TGTGCCAGCAGCTCGACAAACTCCTACGAGCAGTACTTC.

This rearrangement joins TRBV13 to TRBJ2-1, with TRBD2 identical over 10 bases. CDR3 length equals 14 residues. V was pared by 3 bases and J by 8 bases, with 4 bases of the junction left unmatched. The germline V gene encodes CDR1 PRHDT and CDR2 FYEKMQ (reference sequence). CDR3 loop: CASSFSGGVYEQFF. Here the CDR3 DNA reads TGTGCCAGCAGCTTCAGCGGGGGGGTGTATGAGCAGTTCTTC. Filled out from reference TRBV13 and TRBJ2-1, the complete variable domain reads AAGVIQSPRHLIKEKRETATLKCYPIPRHDTVYWYQQGPGQDPQFLISFYEKMQSDKGSIPDRFSAQQFSDYHSELNMSSLELGDSALYFCASSFSGGVYEQFFGPGTRLTVL.

The chain links TRBV30 to TRBJ1-5, with D perhaps TRBD1 (5 bases). Per the germline V gene, CDR1 is GTSNPN and CDR2 is SVGIG (reference sequence). CDR3 length equals 14 residues. Trimming removed 1 base at V and 5 bases at J, with 12 bases between. As DNA, the CDR3 is TGTGCCTGGAGTGGGACACTTTCCCATCAGCCCCAGCATTTT. Its protein product is CAWSGTLSHQPQHF. Supplemented by reference TRBV30 and TRBJ1-5, the full variable domain reads SQTIHQWPATLVQPVGSPLSLECTVEGTSNPNLYWYRQAAGRGLQLLFYSVGIGQISSEVPQNLSASRPQDRQFILSSKKLLLSDSGFYLCAWSGTLSHQPQHFGDGTRLSIL.

The V and J genes are TRBV7-2 and TRBJ1-2; D not resolved. Germline CDR1 and CDR2: SGHTA and FQGNSA. The CDR3 covers 15 residues. V lost 5 bases to trimming and J lost 7 bases, with 20 bases between them. The CDR3: CASSPSGLERRGYTF. For the CDR3, the DNA is TGTGCCAGCAGCCCGTCGGGGTTGGAGCGACGTGGCTACACCTTC.

This clone was detected only once. The J gene is TRBJ2-3, the V gene TRBV6-1; D might be TRBD1 (6 bases). Trimming took off 2 bases at V and 4 bases at J, with 19 bases between the two ends. The CDR3 totals 17 residues. CDR1 is MNHNS, CDR2 SASEGT, per germline. The CDR3 DNA follows: TGTGCCAGCAGTGAAAGGCGGCCAGGGGTTAGTGCAGATACGCAGTATTTT. Translating it yields CASSERRPGVSADTQYF.

J is TRBJ1-6 and V is TRBV28; TRBD1 agrees at 11 bases. The germline gives CDR1 MDHEN, CDR2 SYDVKM. There are 15 residues in the CDR3. J gave up 9 bases and V 3 bases, and 4 bases lay outside the gene matches. The CDR3 sequence: CASSLDRGRTSPLHF. For the CDR3, the DNA is TGTGCCAGCAGTTTGGACAGGGGGCGGACTTCACCCCTCCACTTT.

This chain links TRBV7-9 with TRBJ2-5; tentative D call: TRBD2 (6 bases). The CDR3 covers 17 residues. CDR1 is SEHNR, CDR2 FQNEAQ, per germline (reference sequence). With 2 bases removed from V and 5 bases from J, the gap between germline ends came to 21 bases. CDR3 nucleotide sequence: TGTGCCAGCAGCTTAATGTCGGGATGGGGGACTTCGGAGACCCAGTACTTC. Protein: CASSLMSGWGTSETQYF.